Listed below are T cell receptor beta chains from one sample, sequenced in a study of monozygotic twins with inflammatory bowel disease. TCRdb processed the 5' RACE reads again and assigns one entry to each CDR3 protein, with no DNA. The sample totals a few hundred thousand distinct CDR3 sequences. Input material: blood. These receptors were collected from a human donor with ulcerative colitis or Crohn's disease, or a healthy co-twin of an affected twin (not recorded which). The CDR3 runs from the conserved cysteine through the conserved F or W. Each record gives: CDR3 protein, J gene, V gene, CDR3 length.

CASQRPGEQYF TRBJ2-7 TRBV19 11
CASSLIGTGGSGELFF TRBJ2-2 TRBV7-3 16
CASSLMGLGNTIYF TRBJ1-3 TRBV7-9 14
CAQGQGGNTIYF TRBJ1-3 TRBV30 12
CSATPGQGNSPLHF TRBJ1-6 TRBV20-1 14
CAITDRSLNYGYTF TRBJ1-2 TRBV10-3 14
CASSYDYGYTF TRBJ1-2 TRBV28 11
CASTDRGRDQPQHF TRBJ1-5 TRBV6-6 14
CASRSRDRGDEQFF TRBJ2-1 TRBV2 14
CATSRRLVGEQFF TRBJ2-1 TRBV15 13
CASSSRQYQPQHF TRBJ1-5 TRBV6-5 13
CASSSPRDRGVRVPIYF TRBJ1-3 TRBV6-5 17
CASGQGVSEAFF TRBJ1-1 TRBV19 12
CASSSRGYNEQFF TRBJ2-1 TRBV27 13
CAIGTGTYEQYF TRBJ2-7 TRBV10-3 12
CTWSRMVNTEAFF TRBJ1-1 TRBV30 13
CAWNRGSGANVLTF TRBJ2-6 TRBV30 14
CSARGLAAYNEQFF TRBJ2-1 TRBV20-1 14
CASSIDRGYEQYF TRBJ2-7 TRBV7-8 13
CSVAGTGEGGYTF TRBJ1-2 TRBV29-1 13
CASSPQEPQYF TRBJ2-3 TRBV9 11
CASSLGQGVAEAFF TRBJ1-1 TRBV25-1 14
CASSLFGTGGSDEQFF TRBJ2-1 TRBV5-1 16
CATEGRGQETQYF TRBJ2-5 TRBV15 13
CASSYFLTGVDTGELFF TRBJ2-2 TRBV5-1 17
CAARRLGGATGELFF TRBJ2-2 TRBV6-1 15
CASTGSGIAFF TRBJ1-1 TRBV7-2 11
CASSQAEDRREQYF TRBJ2-7 TRBV4-2 14
CASFTGEKSGELFF TRBJ2-2 TRBV11-1 14
CAISESGGGGKLFF TRBJ1-4 TRBV10-3 14
CAARWGGGDTQYF TRBJ2-3 TRBV7-2 13
CASSPGQGLFNTEAFF TRBJ1-1 TRBV18 16
CASALGYNEQFF TRBJ2-1 TRBV7-9 12
CASSGGPRTPFYGYTF TRBJ1-2 TRBV25-1 16
CASSPVGEKLFF TRBJ1-4 TRBV18 12
CATSRGAEADTQYF TRBJ2-3 TRBV15 14
CASRTDRTGELFF TRBJ2-2 TRBV28 13
CASSQAVGQGGLKQFF TRBJ2-1 TRBV4-2 16
CSVRRGTSRHEQFF TRBJ2-1 TRBV20-1 14
CASSPPGNEQFF TRBJ2-1 TRBV28 12
CATRTSGTDTQYF TRBJ2-3 TRBV28 13
CASSALDGYTF TRBJ1-2 TRBV9 11
CASSYRAYEQYF TRBJ2-7 TRBV6-2/TRBV6-3 12
CSARSPVDRSTEAFF TRBJ1-1 TRBV20-1 15
CASNWAPYNEQFF TRBJ2-1 TRBV2 13
CASSLMGIGQPQHF TRBJ1-5 TRBV7-2 14
CASSPRLYNEQFF TRBJ2-1 TRBV14 13
CSASTSGEIPYEQYF TRBJ2-7 TRBV20-1 15
CASSLPWTGGRETQYF TRBJ2-5 TRBV5-5 16
CASSTLAGQQETQYF TRBJ2-5 TRBV19 15
CASSLDRKRGYEQYF TRBJ2-7 TRBV27 15
CASSVAGGGGETQYF TRBJ2-5 TRBV9 15
CASSLAEGLYAFF TRBJ1-1 TRBV11-2 13
CSVKPSYNEQFF TRBJ2-1 TRBV29-1 12
CASSVGTTGNNEQFF TRBJ2-1 TRBV9 15
CASSERAGPWANEQFF TRBJ2-1 TRBV2 16
CASSSLAGANVLTF TRBJ2-6 TRBV5-1 14
CASNGMADTQYF TRBJ2-3 TRBV28 12
CSAQRDVSYEQYF TRBJ2-7 TRBV20-1 13